Each of the 14 T cell receptor beta chains below was sequenced from the same sample in a study of blood T cell repertoires in COVID-19 (dated by TCRdb to between 2020 and 2021). The method behind the library was the immunoSEQ multiplex PCR assay. Drawn from immuneACCESS, this table holds only the in-frame rearrangements with V and J called that TCRdb kept. Clones are partly lost; checked studies trace under half to an unresolved V gene and leave the rest unexplained. The sample contains tens of thousands of clones, approximately 84% of them found a single time. Clones ranked in the top ten supply about 44% of the sample. Sequencing was carried out using peripheral blood. All receptors come from a woman of 80 years or more with acute or convalescent COVID-19.

This clone turned up a few times. This chain connects TRBV7-9 to TRBJ1-2; D is undetermined. In germline, CDR1 is SEHNR, CDR2 FQNEAQ (reference sequence). This CDR3 is 16 amino acids long. V shed 4 bases and J shed 6 bases, with 21 bases lying between them. The CDR3 is CASSSLMVRGVNGYTF. CDR3 DNA: TGTGCCAGCAGCTCCCTTATGGTCCGGGGAGTAAATGGCTACACCTTC.

The chain recombines TRBV6-2 or TRBV6-3 with TRBJ2-1; D may be TRBD1 (7 bases). CDR3 size: 13 residues. Germline CDR1 is MNHEY and CDR2 is SVGEGT. V lost 6 bases to trimming and J lost 8 bases, with 14 bases between them. The DNA of the CDR3 is TGTGCCAGCAGCAGACAGGGAGGCCATGAGCAGTTCTTC. Translated: CASSRQGGHEQFF.

The genes are TRBV29-1 and TRBJ2-4; 8 bases match TRBD2. This CDR3 spans 16 amino acids. V lost 5 bases to trimming and J lost 9 bases; unmatched junction nucleotides: 18. Germline V gives CDR1 SQVTM, CDR2 ANQGSEA. CDR3 amino acids: CSVTLKSGLVGSIQYF. In nucleotides, the CDR3 is TGCAGCGTTACCCTGAAATCGGGACTAGTCGGGAGCATTCAGTACTTC.

This clone was seen only once. V is TRBV18 and J is TRBJ1-6; no clear D gene. The CDR3 has 14 residues. CDR1 is KGHSH and CDR2 is LQKENI in the germline V gene. Trimming removed 6 bases from V and 2 bases from J, with 8 bases in between. This CDR3 is CASSGGAYNSPLHF. The CDR3 DNA sequence: TGTGCCAGCTCCGGAGGTGCCTATAATTCACCCCTCCACTTT.

V gene TRBV25-1 combines with J gene TRBJ1-1; D uncertain. The CDR3 totals 11 residues. Germline V gives CDR1 MGHDK, CDR2 SYGVNS. Trimming took off 0 bases at V and 7 bases at J, with 3 bases between the two ends. CDR3 loop: CASSEYGEAFF. In nucleotides, the CDR3 is TGTGCCAGCAGTGAATACGGTGAAGCTTTCTTT.

This chain links TRBV5-6 with TRBJ2-1; 8 bases are a match to TRBD2. The CDR3 runs to 15 residues. Trimming took 0 bases from V and 6 from J; bases not matched to a gene: 5. Germline V CDR1 and CDR2: SGHDT, YYEEEE. The CDR3: CASSLVAGGPNEQFF. The CDR3 DNA reads as TGTGCCAGCAGCTTGGTTGCGGGGGGACCCAATGAGCAGTTCTTC.

The chain links TRBV2 to TRBJ2-3; 7 nucleotides align to TRBD2. The CDR3 has 17 residues. V was clipped by 4 bases and J by 0 bases; unmatched bases: 10. Germline V gene lookup returns CDR1 SNHLY and CDR2 FYNNEI. The chain's CDR3 is CASSVWGGSSSTDTQYF. In nucleotides, the CDR3 is TGTGCCAGCAGTGTTTGGGGGGGGTCTTCTAGCACAGATACGCAGTATTTT.

This clone was counted a few times. V and J are TRBV30 and TRBJ1-6; D call uncertain. With 4 bases removed from V and 10 bases from J, the gap between germline ends came to 14 bases. CDR1 is GTSNPN and CDR2 is SVGIG in the germline V gene (reference sequence). CDR3 length: 13 residues. The CDR3 loop reads CAWMKPGESPLHF. For the CDR3, the DNA is TGTGCCTGGATGAAACCTGGAGAATCACCCCTCCACTTT.

The chain is built from TRBV10-1 and TRBJ1-5; 7 bases agree with TRBD1. Germline V lookup: CDR1 WNHNN, CDR2 SYGVQD (reference sequence). The CDR3 extends over 13 amino acids. Unmatched junction bases numbered 0, after V lost 1 base and J lost 6 bases. The CDR3 nucleotides read TGCGCCAGCAGTGAGTACAGGGGTCAGCCCCAGCATTTT. Its protein is CASSEYRGQPQHF.

The chain uses TRBV11-1 and TRBJ1-3; D is uncertain. The CDR3 sequence is 16 residues long. V was cut by 1 base and J by 2 bases, with 12 bases left in between. Germline loops: CDR1 SGHAT, CDR2 FQDESV (reference sequence). CDR3 region: CASSLGARRPGNTIYF. In DNA form, the CDR3 reads TGTGCCAGCAGCTTAGGAGCAAGGAGGCCTGGAAACACCATATATTTT.

The chain links TRBV28 to TRBJ1-6; D gene ambiguous. This CDR3 has 16 amino acids. Trimming removed 8 bases from V and 0 bases from J, with 14 bases in between. Germline CDR1 and CDR2: MDHEN and SYDVKM. For the CDR3, the DNA is TGTGCCAGCTCCTTGCGGCGGGTCTCCTATAATTCACCCCTCCACTTT. Translated, it gives CASSLRRVSYNSPLHF.

V and J are TRBV5-1 and TRBJ1-2; D not certain. The CDR3 length is 16 residues. Trimming took 0 bases from V and 8 from J, leaving 20 bases between them. Germline CDR1 reads SGHRS; CDR2 reads YFSETQ. This CDR3 is CASSLGAKEGTGGYTF. The CDR3 DNA sequence: TGCGCCAGCAGCTTGGGGGCGAAGGAGGGAACTGGCGGCTACACCTTC.

The genes are TRBV7-2 and TRBJ1-3, with TRBD1 matching over 9 bases. The junction had 3 bases not matched to a gene; V was cut back by 1 base and J by 8 bases. CDR3 length: 14 residues. Germline V lookup: CDR1 SGHTA, CDR2 FQGNSA. In nucleotides, the CDR3 is TGTGCCAGCAGCTTAGTAGACAGGGGGGACACCATATATTTT. This codes for CASSLVDRGDTIYF.

This chain connects TRBV5-4 to TRBJ2-7, with D uncertain. The V gene lost 4 bases and the J gene lost 2 bases, with 13 bases spanning the gap. The CDR3 totals 14 residues. CDR1 SGHNT and CDR2 YYREEE come from the germline V gene (reference sequence). In nucleotides, the CDR3 is TGTGCCAGCAGCCCGCGGCCAGATGCCTACGAGCAGTACTTC. This encodes CASSPRPDAYEQYF. The full variable domain, with the rest looked up from reference TRBV5-4 and TRBJ2-7, is ETGVTQSPTHLIKTRGQQVTLRCSSQSGHNTVSWYQQALGQGPQFIFQYYREEENGRGNFPPRFSGLQFPNYSSELNVNALELDDSALYLCASSPRPDAYEQYFGPGTRLTVT.